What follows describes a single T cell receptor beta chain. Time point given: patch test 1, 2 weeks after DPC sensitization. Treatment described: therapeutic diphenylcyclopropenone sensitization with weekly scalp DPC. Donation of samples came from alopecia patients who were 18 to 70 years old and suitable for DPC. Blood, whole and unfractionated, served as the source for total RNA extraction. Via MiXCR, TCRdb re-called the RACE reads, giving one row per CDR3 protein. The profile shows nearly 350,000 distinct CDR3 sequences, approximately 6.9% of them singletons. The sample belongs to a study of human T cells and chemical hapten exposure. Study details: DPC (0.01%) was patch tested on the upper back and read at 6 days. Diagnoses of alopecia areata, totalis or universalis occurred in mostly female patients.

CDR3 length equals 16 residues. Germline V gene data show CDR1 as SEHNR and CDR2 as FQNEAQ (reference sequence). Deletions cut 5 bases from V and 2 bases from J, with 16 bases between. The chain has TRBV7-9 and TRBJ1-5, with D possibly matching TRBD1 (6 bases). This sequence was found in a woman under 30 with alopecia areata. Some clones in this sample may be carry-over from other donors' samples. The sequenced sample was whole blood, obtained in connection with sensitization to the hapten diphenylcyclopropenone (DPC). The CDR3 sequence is CASSLWSGGGNQPQHF. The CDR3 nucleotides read TGTGCCAGCAGCCTATGGTCCGGGGGCGGCAATCAGCCCCAGCATTTT.